This T cell receptor beta chain was recovered during a study of identical twins. Each CDR3 protein gets one entry after TCRdb re-called the 5' RACE reads with MiXCR. The table records some 790,000 distinct CDR3 sequences, 15% to 20% of them present only once. The CDR3 runs to 12 residues. V dropped 1 base and J dropped 3 bases, with 3 bases sitting between them. This clonotype was counted ten times or more. Separately, the same data were catalogued under a study of T cells expressing NK-cell markers. That paper notes: CD3+CD56+NKG2C+, CD3+CD56+NKG2C- and CD3+CD56-NKG2C+ T cells, once sorted, supplied the TCR beta repertoires. Serological testing identified most of the eight sequenced donors as HCMV-seropositive and one as seronegative. One observes that, in a handful of donors, these clonotypes were also the leading ones within the CD3+CD56-NKG2C+ fraction.

Specimen: PBMCs. The origin of this receptor is a woman aged 18-35 years in good health. The chain carries TRBV12-3 or TRBV12-4 and TRBJ1-1, with D unclear. CDR3 residues: CASSLGYTEAFF. The CDR3, as DNA: TGTGCCAGCAGTTTAGGTTACACTGAAGCTTTCTTT.